A selection of T cell receptor beta chains follows, all from one sample in a study of blood T cell repertoires in COVID-19. Generated by immunoSEQ multiplex PCR, the TCRdb table keeps only in-frame clones and is missing some. Among about 69,000 clones listed, around 88% were seen once. Sequencing was carried out using peripheral blood. Source of these receptors: a man aged 40-49 years with COVID-19, enrolled during active disease. Each CDR3 is given with its conserved first and last residue. A D gene is named only where the DNA matches it firmly. Clone size is not always given. Where it is, it says once, few, many or a class for expanded clones.

v_gene	d_gene	abundance	j_gene	CDR3nt	CDR3aa
TRBV5-6	-	-	TRBJ1-6	TGTGCCAGCAGCCCGACTCGCTATAATTCACCCCTCCACTTT	CASSPTRYNSPLHF
TRBV5-1	TRBD2	-	TRBJ2-3	TGCGCCAGCAGCTTCAACCCCCCTGGCGGGGGGGGCACAGATACGCAGTATTTT	CASSFNPPGGGGTDTQYF
TRBV2	-	-	TRBJ2-5	TGTGCCAGCAGTCAATGGACTGAAGAGACCCAGTACTTC	CASSQWTEETQYF
TRBV13	-	-	TRBJ2-3	TGTGCCAGCAGCTTAGGGAACGCCCTAGATAGCACAGATACGCAGTATTTT	CASSLGNALDSTDTQYF
TRBV19	TRBD2	-	TRBJ2-3	TGTGCCAGTAGTATAGCGGGGGGTCGGGCAGATACGCAGTATTTT	CASSIAGGRADTQYF
TRBV27	-	-	TRBJ1-5	TGTGCCAGCAGAGAACAGTCAAATCAGCCCCAGCATTTT	CASREQSNQPQHF
TRBV2	-	-	TRBJ1-1	TGTGCCAGCAGTGAAAGGGGGGGAGGAACTGAAGCTTTCTTT	CASSERGGGTEAFF
TRBV19	TRBD1	once	TRBJ2-7	TGTGCCACTAGGGACAGGGGCAACGAGCAGTACTTC	CATRDRGNEQYF
TRBV24-1	-	-	TRBJ2-2	TGTGCCACCAGTGACCCCACCGGGGGTTTGAAGAACACCGGGGAGCTGTTTTTT	CATSDPTGGLKNTGELFF
TRBV2	-	-	TRBJ2-7	TGTGCCAGCAGTGAAAATAGGGGGGGTCACGAGCAGTACTTC	CASSENRGGHEQYF
TRBV24-1	-	-	TRBJ1-5	TGTGCCACCAGTGACCCCGGGGGGGATCAGCCCCAGCATTTT	CATSDPGGDQPQHF
TRBV6-6	-	-	TRBJ2-7	TGTGCCAGCAGACTCGGACAGAAGACCTACGAGCAGTACTTC	CASRLGQKTYEQYF
TRBV5-6	-	few	TRBJ2-5	TGTGCCAGCAGCTTCTGGGCGTGGGAGACCCAGTACTTC	CASSFWAWETQYF
TRBV6-5	-	-	TRBJ1-5	TGTGCCAGCAGCCATGGACAGCCGTGGGATCAGCCCCAGCATTTT	CASSHGQPWDQPQHF
TRBV5-1	-	-	TRBJ2-5	TGCGCCAGCAGCCTATCTATGGAGACCCAGTACTTC	CASSLSMETQYF
TRBV28	-	-	TRBJ1-2	TGTGCCAGCAGCCCCAGGGCAGGGCTCCTTTACTTAGACACCTTC	CASSPRAGLLYLDTF
TRBV27	-	-	TRBJ2-5	TGTGCCAGCAGTCCTAGACTAGACCAAGAGACCCAGTACTTC	CASSPRLDQETQYF
TRBV30	TRBD2	-	TRBJ2-3	TGTGCCCGGGGACTAGCGGGAAAAGATACGCAGTATTTT	CARGLAGKDTQYF
TRBV7-9	-	few	TRBJ2-3	TGTGCCAGCAGCTTCATAACTAGCACAGATACGCAGTATTTT	CASSFITSTDTQYF
TRBV5-4	-	-	TRBJ2-4	TGTGCCAGCAGCTTAGCAGGGGCCAAAAACATTCAGTACTTC	CASSLAGAKNIQYF
TRBV29-1	-	-	TRBJ2-5	TGCAGCGGGCTGGCAGGGTCGCAAGAGACCCAGTACTTC	CSGLAGSQETQYF
TRBV3-1/TRBV3-2	TRBD1	-	TRBJ2-2	TGTGCCAGCAGCCAAGGCACCGGGACAGGTCTCACCGGGGAGCTGTTTTTT	CASSQGTGTGLTGELFF
TRBV19	-	-	TRBJ2-5	TGTGCCAGTAGTAGCGGGGACCGGGGGACCCAGTACTTC	CASSSGDRGTQYF
TRBV10-1	TRBD1	-	TRBJ1-1	TGCGCCAGCAGTGAGTCGGGAGCTCAGGGGGGAGCTTTCTTT	CASSESGAQGGAFF
TRBV18	TRBD1	-	TRBJ2-7	TGTGCCAGCTCACCACCGGTGGGACAGGGCCGCTACGAGCAGTACTTC	CASSPPVGQGRYEQYF
TRBV29-1	TRBD2	-	TRBJ2-7	TGCAGCGTTGATAGGTCTAGCGGGGCTGCCTACGAGCAGTACTTC	CSVDRSSGAAYEQYF
TRBV18	-	-	TRBJ2-5	TGTGCCAGCTCACCACCGGGGGCAAGGGAGACCCAGTACTTC	CASSPPGARETQYF
TRBV7-9	TRBD1	few	TRBJ1-6	TGTGCCAGCAGCTTAGTACAGGGGAGCTCCTATAATTCACCCCTCCACTTT	CASSLVQGSSYNSPLHF
TRBV5-1	-	-	TRBJ2-6	TGCGCCAGCACGGTGCCGGGTGGCAGGGAATCCTCTGGGGCCAACGTCCTGACTTTC	CASTVPGGRESSGANVLTF
TRBV3-1/TRBV3-2	TRBD2	-	TRBJ2-7	TGTGCCAGCAGCCAAGGGCTAGCGGACCTCTCCTACGAGCAGTACTTC	CASSQGLADLSYEQYF
TRBV10-3	TRBD1	-	TRBJ2-1	TGTGCCATCAGTGAGGTGCCCCGACAGGGTGAGCAGTTCTTC	CAISEVPRQGEQFF
TRBV29-1	-	few	TRBJ2-7	TGCAGCGTTTCCAGGGATCTGCACGAGCAGTACTTC	CSVSRDLHEQYF
TRBV7-2	-	-	TRBJ1-5	TGTGCCAGCAGCTTAATTGCCGGGAATCAGCCCCAGCATTTT	CASSLIAGNQPQHF
TRBV18	TRBD1	-	TRBJ2-3	TGTGCCAGCTCACCACAGCGGCAGGGGGCTACAGATACGCAGTATTTT	CASSPQRQGATDTQYF
TRBV27	-	-	TRBJ2-7	TGTGCCAGCAGAAAGACAGGTTCCTACGAGCAGTACTTC	CASRKTGSYEQYF
TRBV5-5	-	-	TRBJ1-1	TGTGCCAGCAGTCTTCAGGAGAACACTGAAGCTTTCTTT	CASSLQENTEAFF
TRBV7-2	-	-	TRBJ2-1	TGTGCCAGCAGTCCGGGACTGGTTTCTTACAATGAGCAGTTCTTC	CASSPGLVSYNEQFF
TRBV10-1	TRBD2	-	TRBJ2-5	TGCGCCAGCAGTGAGGGGTCTAGCGGGGCCAGGGGGACCCAGTACTTC	CASSEGSSGARGTQYF
TRBV6-1	TRBD2	-	TRBJ2-5	TGTGCCAGCAGTGATGCCGGGCCCCGGGGGGGAGAGACCCAGTACTTC	CASSDAGPRGGETQYF
TRBV15	-	-	TRBJ1-4	TGTGCCACCAGCAGAGGGACAGCAACTAATGAAAAACTGTTTTTT	CATSRGTATNEKLFF
TRBV7-9	TRBD2	once	TRBJ2-7	TGTGCCAGCAGCACCCTAGCGGGGGTAACCTACGAGCAGTACTTC	CASSTLAGVTYEQYF
TRBV7-9	-	once	TRBJ2-7	TGTGCCAGCAGCCCGGACACATACGAGCAGTACTTC	CASSPDTYEQYF
TRBV2	-	-	TRBJ1-1	TGTGCCAGCAGTGTGCATGTCAGGGCTATAAGGGACACTGAAGCTTTCTTT	CASSVHVRAIRDTEAFF
TRBV11-2	-	-	TRBJ2-3	TGTGCCAGCAGCTATCACACAGATACGCAGTATTTT	CASSYHTDTQYF
TRBV6-4	-	-	TRBJ2-3	TGTGCCAGCAGTGACTCCGGTCGTAGCACAGATACGCAGTATTTT	CASSDSGRSTDTQYF
TRBV20-1	-	-	TRBJ1-1	TGCAGTGCTACCATGAACACTGAAGCTTTCTTT	CSATMNTEAFF
TRBV30	TRBD1	-	TRBJ2-7	TGTGCCTGGAACCGGGACAGATACTCCTACGAGCAGTACTTC	CAWNRDRYSYEQYF
TRBV2	TRBD1	-	TRBJ1-2	TGTGCCAGCAGGGAGACAGGGTTGGACTATGGCTACACCTTC	CASRETGLDYGYTF
TRBV18	-	-	TRBJ2-7	TGTGCCAGCTCACCACTGGGGCAAGGGGACGAGCAGTACTTC	CASSPLGQGDEQYF
TRBV5-5	TRBD2	-	TRBJ2-3	TGTGCCAGCAGCTCCCGTAGGGTAGCGGGGGGGGGATACACAGATACGCAGTATTTT	CASSSRRVAGGGYTDTQYF
TRBV4-2	-	few	TRBJ2-7	TGTGCCAGCAGCCAAGCTTCAGGGCAGAATTACGAGCAGTACTTC	CASSQASGQNYEQYF
TRBV27	-	-	TRBJ1-6	TGTGCCGCGGGGGGAGGACGGCGAAGCTCCTATAATTCACCCCTCCACTTT	CAAGGGRRSSYNSPLHF